The next 21 T cell receptor beta chains were all read from a single sample in a study of Graves' ophthalmopathy and Graves' hyperthyroidism (dated by TCRdb to the late 2010s). Instrument used: Illumina HiSeq 2000. TCR beta CDR3 regions were amplified from RNA transcripts for repertoire sequencing. A first-round RT-PCR used HTBI primers with the Qiagen OneStep RT-PCR kit, followed by a second-round multiplex PCR, size selection and purification. The public reads were quality trimmed at Q25 with fastp and then assembled into clones with MiXCR by TCRdb, keeping productive beta chains. Rows merge per CDR3 protein into single entries with the most common DNA and genes. The sample records hundreds of thousands of distinct CDR3 sequences, about 47% of which are singletons. 40% to 55% of the sample is in the top ten clones. The sequenced material came from peripheral blood. These receptors all come from an adult man with Graves' ophthalmopathy.

This clonotype was seen a handful of times. The V gene is TRBV7-2, the J gene TRBJ2-5; D is unresolved. Looked up from germline, CDR1 is SGHTA and CDR2 is FQGNSA. The CDR3 length is 14 residues. V was pared by 4 bases and J by 5 bases, with 14 bases between. Here the CDR3 DNA reads TGTGCCAGCAGCTCCGGACGACAAACCGAGACCCAGTACTTC. Protein product: CASSSGRQTETQYF.

The chain joins TRBV28 to TRBJ2-7, with D tentatively TRBD1 (7 bases). V lost 6 bases, J lost 1 base, and 19 bases lay in between. Germline V gives CDR1 MDHEN, CDR2 SYDVKM. The CDR3 totals 16 residues. CDR3 amino acids: CASREGGDRASYEQYF. The CDR3 DNA follows: TGTGCCAGCAGGGAGGGTGGGGACAGAGCTTCCTACGAGCAGTACTTC.

This clonotype was picked up one time. J is TRBJ1-1 and V is TRBV19, with 7 positions matching TRBD1. In germline, CDR1 is LNHDA, CDR2 SQIVND (reference sequence). The CDR3 totals 13 residues. V lost 7 bases, J lost 6 bases, and 8 bases stayed unmatched. The CDR3 region has the DNA TGTGCCAGTACGGAACAGGGGTACTCTGAAGCTTTCTTT. Translating gives CASTEQGYSEAFF.

This chain links TRBV7-2 with TRBJ1-1, with 9 nucleotides matching TRBD1. Trimming cost V 5 bases and J 0 bases; bases outside gene matches: 16. The CDR3 is 19 residues long. CDR1 and CDR2 (germline): SGHTA, FQGNSA. The CDR3 nucleotides read TGTGCCAGCAGCATAGGACAGGGGCGGAAAGGGAGCATGAACACTGAAGCTTTCTTT. Translated, it gives CASSIGQGRKGSMNTEAFF.

This clonotype was seen more than once but under ten times. The rearrangement uses TRBV2 and TRBJ2-6, with D possibly TRBD2 on 5 matching bases. The CDR3 sequence is 17 residues long. The V and J ends lost 6 bases and 0 bases respectively, with 15 bases between them. The germline gives CDR1 SNHLY, CDR2 FYNNEI. The DNA for the CDR3 is TGTGCCAGCAGCTTAGAGAGCGGAGACTCTGGGGCCAACGTCCTGACTTTC. Protein sequence: CASSLESGDSGANVLTF. The variable domain in full, completed from reference TRBV2 and TRBJ2-6, reads EPEVTQTPSHQVTQMGQEVILRCVPISNHLYFYWYRQILGQKVEFLVSFYNNEISEKSEIFDDQFSVERPDGSNFTLKIRSTKLEDSAMYFCASSLESGDSGANVLTFGAGSRLTVL.

This chain joins TRBV6-5 and TRBJ2-2, with D maybe TRBD1 (6 bases). V was clipped by 4 bases and J by 8 bases, with 11 bases between them. This CDR3 contains 13 residues. From germline, CDR1 is MNHEY and CDR2 SVGAGI. CDR3 coding DNA: TGTGCCAGCAGTTTCTACAGGGATGGGGAGCTGTTTTTT. Its translation: CASSFYRDGELFF.

This clonotype showed up just a few times. V gene TRBV6-5 combines with J gene TRBJ2-7; 7 nucleotides agree with TRBD1. CDR1 and CDR2 (germline): MNHEY, SVGAGI. The CDR3 covers 14 residues. Trimming cost V 2 bases and J 3 bases; bases outside gene matches: 4. The CDR3 region is CASSYGTDIYEQYF. CDR3 nucleotides: TGTGCCAGCAGTTACGGGACAGACATCTACGAGCAGTACTTC.

J is TRBJ1-1 and V is TRBV7-9; a possible D gene is TRBD1 (6 bases). This CDR3 region has 14 residues. V was pared by 4 bases and J by 6 bases, with 15 bases between. Germline CDR1 SEHNR, CDR2 FQNEAQ (reference sequence). CDR3 protein: CASSSQGWTSEAFF. For the CDR3, the DNA is TGTGCCAGCAGCTCGCAGGGGTGGACTTCTGAAGCTTTCTTT. The full variable domain, its missing parts supplied by reference TRBV7-9 and TRBJ1-1, is DTGVSQNPRHKITKRGQNVTFRCDPISEHNRLYWYRQTLGQGPEFLTYFQNEAQLEKSRLLSDRFSAERPKGSFSTLEIQRTEQGDSAMYLCASSSQGWTSEAFFGQGTRLTVV.

V and J are TRBV10-2 and TRBJ1-1; no definite D call. Germline V gene data show CDR1 as WSHSY and CDR2 as SAAADI. The CDR3 runs to 12 residues. Trimming pared 7 bases from V and 6 bases from J, leaving 12 bases between. The CDR3 loop is CASTGSSAEAFF. CDR3 coding DNA: TGCGCCAGCACGGGGAGTAGCGCTGAAGCTTTCTTT.

This chain connects TRBV9 to TRBJ2-1; TRBD2 is a possible D gene (7 bases). CDR1 is SGDLS and CDR2 is YYNGEE in the germline V gene. This CDR3 region has 15 residues. Trimming left V 0 bases short and J 7 bases short, with 14 bases between. The CDR3 DNA is TGTGCCAGCAGCGTAGGGGGGGGGGCGGGAAATGAGCAGTTCTTC. Protein sequence: CASSVGGGAGNEQFF.

In the case of this clonotype: One junction end disagrees with the germline gene, perhaps due to a read error. This chain joins TRBV10-2 and TRBJ1-1; D might be TRBD1 (6 bases). Germline V lookup: CDR1 WSHSY, CDR2 SAAADI. CDR3 length: 10 residues. CDR3 nucleotides: TGCGCCAGCAGTACCTCTGACAGGAATTTT. Amino acid sequence: CASSTSDRNF.

J is TRBJ2-7 and V is TRBV11-2; 7 bases are shared with TRBD1. Unmatched junction bases numbered 7, after V lost 4 bases and J lost 1 base. The CDR3 has 15 residues. Germline CDR1 SGHAT, CDR2 FQNNGV. The CDR3: CASSSTGTASYEQYF. Written as DNA, the CDR3 is TGTGCCAGCAGCTCCACCGGGACAGCTTCCTACGAGCAGTACTTC. The full variable domain, rest sourced from reference TRBV11-2 and TRBJ2-7, is EAGVAQSPRYKIIEKRQSVAFWCNPISGHATLYWYQQILGQGPKLLIQFQNNGVVDDSQLPKDRFSAERLKGVDSTLKIQPAKLEDSAVYLCASSSTGTASYEQYFGPGTRLTVT.

The chain combines TRBV18 with TRBJ1-1, with D unresolved. Trimming removed 3 bases at V and 0 bases at J, with 5 bases between. The CDR3 is made up of 13 amino acids. Germline CDR1 KGHSH, CDR2 LQKENI. Here the CDR3 reads CASSPSLNTEAFF. Here the CDR3 DNA reads TGTGCCAGCTCACCCAGCTTGAACACTGAAGCTTTCTTT.

The rearrangement joins TRBV20-1 to TRBJ1-5; D is unresolved. The CDR3 loop spans 12 amino acids. Trimming left V 6 bases short and J 5 bases short, with 11 bases between. Germline values: CDR1 DFQATT, CDR2 SNEGSKA (reference sequence). CDR3 region: CSALRTDQPQHF. Written as DNA, the CDR3 is TGCAGTGCACTGCGGACTGATCAGCCCCAGCATTTT.

V and J are TRBV29-1 and TRBJ2-7, with TRBD2 matching over 15 bases. The V and J ends lost 6 bases and 5 bases, in that order; junction bases with no gene match: 8. The CDR3 has 15 residues. CDR1 and CDR2 (germline): SQVTM, ANQGSEA. As DNA, the CDR3 is TGCAGCGTCGGACTAGCGGGGGGGCTCCGGGACGAGCAGTACTTC. Translation: CSVGLAGGLRDEQYF.

The chain couples TRBV2 to TRBJ2-7, with D possibly being TRBD2 (5 bases). With 6 bases removed from V and 7 bases from J, the gap between germline ends came to 13 bases. The germline gives CDR1 SNHLY, CDR2 FYNNEI. The CDR3 sequence is 12 residues long. The CDR3 here is CASSSSEREQYF. The CDR3 nucleotides read TGTGCCAGCAGCAGTTCGGAGCGGGAGCAGTACTTC.

V is TRBV2 and J is TRBJ1-5; 7 bases agree with TRBD1. J lost 5 bases, V lost 2 bases, and 6 bases had no gene match. This CDR3 spans 15 amino acids. Germline V gene sequence: CDR1 SNHLY, CDR2 FYNNEI. CDR3 sequence (DNA): TGTGCCAGCAGTGAACCCAGGGGGGAGGATCAGCCCCAGCATTTT. It yields the protein CASSEPRGEDQPQHF.

With regard to this clonotype: One end of the junction does not line up with germline, which may come from a read error. The V call is TRBV10-3, the J call TRBJ1-2, with D possibly being TRBD1 (5 bases). The CDR3 contains 14 residues. Germline CDR1 reads ENHRY; CDR2 reads SYGVKD. The CDR3 reads CATSDSRVAGGYTF. The CDR3 nucleotides are TGTGCCACCAGTGATTCCAGGGTGGCCGGTGGCTACACCTTC.

This clonotype has only a few counts. CDR3 in DNA: TGCGCCAGCAGCCAGACAGGGGGGAACACCGGGGAGCTGTTTTTT. It yields the protein CASSQTGGNTGELFF. The V and J genes are TRBV5-1 and TRBJ2-2; TRBD1 agrees at 9 bases. Looked up from germline, CDR1 is SGHRS and CDR2 is YFSETQ. Trimming took 4 bases from V and 1 from J; bases not matched to a gene: 2. The CDR3 runs to 15 residues.

This rearrangement joins TRBV20-1 to TRBJ2-7; 8 nucleotides match TRBD2. Germline CDR1 reads DFQATT; CDR2 reads SNEGSKA (reference sequence). The CDR3 contains 15 residues. V shed 1 base and J 2 bases; nucleotides not matched to a gene: 7. CDR3 amino acids: CSARAPGTSPYEQYF. CDR3 sequence (DNA): TGCAGTGCTAGAGCCCCCGGGACTAGTCCCTACGAGCAGTACTTC.

This clonotype was found many times. The rearrangement uses TRBV29-1 and TRBJ1-2; TRBD1 matches at 7 bases. V lost 7 bases to trimming and J lost 3 bases; unmatched junction nucleotides: 8. CDR3 length: 13 amino acids. Germline CDR1 reads SQVTM; CDR2 reads ANQGSEA. This CDR3 reads CSGGDSGDYGYTF. CDR3 nucleotide sequence: TGCAGCGGGGGGGACAGTGGAGACTATGGCTACACCTTC. Supplemented by reference TRBV29-1 and TRBJ1-2, the full variable domain reads SAVISQKPSRDICQRGTSLTIQCQVDSQVTMMFWYRQQPGQSLTLIATANQGSEATYESGFVIDKFPISRPNLTFSTLTVSNMSPEDSSIYLCSGGDSGDYGYTFGSGTRLTVV.